The present T cell receptor (beta chain) was sequenced within a study (dated by TCRdb to the early 2020s). The investigation overall reported the following: Further investigation, including longitudinal sampling and assessment of a control group, is stated by the authors to be required.

Survey-level sequencing on the immunoSEQ platform was used to profile TCR beta chain repertoires. Per the source publication's procedure: Repertoire diversity was quantified as the inverse Simpson index, and CDR3 amino acid length spectratypes and V-J pairing frequencies were compared. Clonotypes specific to SARS-CoV-2, CMV, influenza A and EBV were annotated by matching TCR beta CDR3 sequences against VDJdb. Imported from immuneACCESS, the table was reduced by TCRdb to in-frame sequences with V and J called. These copies leave out some clones; in studies compared against another copy, an unresolved V gene accounts for under half, and the cause of the remainder is not known. V and J calls and clone size follow that table, whereas D and trimming were derived from the DNA. The sample table shows 40,000 to 55,000 clones, and more than 85% are seen once. The leading ten clones occupy 9.5% to 12% of the sample.

For TCR beta sequencing, genomic DNA was taken from unsorted PBMCs, and those PBMCs had been isolated from peripheral blood. The CDR3 runs 15 amino acids, cysteine and phenylalanine included. Of the read, only the CDR3 DNA is kept; its 45 bases are in frame from base 1. Details on this clone: What antigen it recognizes has not been identified. No per-base quality is available; no much larger clone lies one base away.

The clonotype was recovered from a man between 40 and 49 years old with rheumatoid arthritis. The chain is encoded by TRBV21-1 joined to TRBJ2-1. TRBV21-1 corresponds to a pseudogene. Sequenced input: PBMCs. The DNA sequence reads TGTGCCAGCAGCAAAGGCGACGGCCCCTACAATGAGCAGTTCTTC. It translates to CASSKGDGPYNEQFF.